What follows describes a single T cell receptor beta chain. Its antigen remains undetermined. The sample holds no much larger clone one base away, and base qualities are not on file. Library prep was done by the immunoSEQ multiplex PCR assay. A mixture of 60 forward primers for TCR Vbeta segments and 13 reverse primers for TCR Jbeta segments was used in the multiplex PCR. A multiplex PCR assay on genomic DNA amplified the CDR3 region of rearranged TCR beta genes. The Illumina HiSeq System was used to sequence the amplified TCR beta libraries as 87-base-pair reads. For the original study's pipeline: A later analysis counted tens of millions of unique TCR beta chains across the 666 repertoires, and 9.5 million to 11 million of these chains were shared by at least two donors. To remove PCR and sequencing errors, raw reads were error-corrected and collapsed into unique sequences using a nearest-neighbor algorithm that merged closely related sequences. V, D and J gene segments were assigned by aligning CDR3 sequences to IMGT reference sequences. For a sequence to be retained, a match of at least six nucleotides was required to both a V gene segment and a J gene segment. A rearrangement counted as productive if the CDR3 had no stop codons and remained in frame with V and J, and every other rearrangement counted as non-productive. Following IMGT convention, CDR3 was defined as the stretch from the second conserved V-encoded cysteine to the conserved J-encoded phenylalanine. Sequences without an unambiguous match to a single V gene segment were excluded from the earlier analysis of several hundred of the donors. An earlier analysis of several hundred of the donors classified V segments as functional when productive rearrangements were above 56.7% and as segregating when the standard deviation between donors was above 5%. To diagnose cytomegalovirus status from the catalog of TCR beta chain sequences, a statistical classification framework was built. In a later analysis, TCR nucleotide sequences were compared against IMGT/GENE-DB human TR gene sequences so that V and J genes could be assigned. The TCRdist pipeline was used in a later analysis to assign CDR3 sequences and most-parsimonious VDJ recombination scenarios. In a later analysis, every TCR beta chain was defined by the combination of its CDR3 amino acid sequence and its V-gene family, and reads without a unique V-gene family were dropped. A later analysis removed 592 highly shared, low-generation-probability nucleotide sequences to deal with suspected cross-contamination and a sequencing artifact. For each public chain, a later analysis derived a clonal expansion index from normalized ranks of inferred template counts within each repertoire. In a later analysis, generation probabilities were computed with a VDJ recombination model fitted to out-of-frame rearrangements, and the resulting probabilities were checked against IGoR. In a later analysis, hypergeometric tests were used to score TCR-TCR, TCR-HLA and TCR-CMV co-occurrence, with a repertoire-size bias correction applied to TCR pairs. A later analysis estimated false discovery rates by permuting HLA or CMV assignments 20 times. A later analysis grouped co-occurring TCRs with DBSCAN, adding TCRdist sequence similarity when clustering within HLA-allele-positive subsets. Repertoires with fewer than 30,000 or more than 120,000 public chains were left out of co-occurrence clustering, as were five repertoires with anomalous nucleotide sharing. What TCRdb holds here is the immuneACCESS table cut down to in-frame rearrangements. Part of the clones is not present; checked against another copy, under half of the missing clones reflect an unresolved V gene, and the others are unexplained. V and J calls and clone size are as listed in that table; D and trimming were resolved from the DNA. The sample records roughly 160,000 clones, 84% of which are singletons. 1% of the sample rests with the top ten.

The record originates from a study of cytomegalovirus exposure and HLA in healthy donors (dated by TCRdb to 2016 to 2017). About the full investigation: An earlier analysis of several hundred of the donors reported 250 to 300 Gb of sequence data and 117 million unique TCR beta sequences obtained from approximately 180 million T cells. An early release covering some 640 HLA-typed donors comprised approximately 300 gigabases of sequencing data and 85 million or so unique TCR sequences. Of the 350 to 450 genotyped donors, approximately 81% were placed in the genetic ancestry cluster associated with self-reported Caucasian donors. The study aimed to test whether signatures of past pathogen exposure could be identified by cataloging public T cell receptors. Using immunosequencing, the study profiled T cell repertoires from 666 subjects and related those repertoires to cytomegalovirus serostatus. A separate validation cohort of 100 to 150 different subjects was used in addition to the 666-subject first cohort. High-throughput TCR immunosequencing, statistical association of individual TCRs with disease status, and machine learning were combined to predict cytomegalovirus infection status. In a later analysis, previously published TCR beta repertoires from 666 donors were re-analyzed and high-resolution HLA genotyping was added so that TCR occurrence patterns could be studied. In the later analysis, no new phenotypic data were used to find candidate immune exposures; instead, reliance was placed on TCR beta sequences and their occurrence across donors. An earlier analysis of 500 to 750 of the donors applied high-throughput TCR beta sequencing to assess whether each TCR beta V gene segment acted as functional or pseudogenic. Alongside the repertoire data, information on donor age, sex, ethnicity and CMV serostatus was compiled. A later genetic analysis took genome-wide SNP genotypes for about 55% of the 666 donors and used that subset as a discovery cohort. All discovery cohort repertoires had been generated on a single sequencing platform. Class I and class II HLA loci were covered by the typing at four-digit resolution. Typing coverage varied by locus: about 629-640 donors for A, B, C, DRB1 and DQB1; 522 for DQA1; over 600 for DPA1; roughly 450 for DPB1. Five DR-DQ haplotypes were handled as single units for association and clustering because linkage in the cohort was strong. Among several hundred genotyped donors of the cohort, an average of roughly 230,000 unique TCR beta nucleotide sequences was sequenced per donor, of which approximately 18% were non-productive.

The cohort consisted of 670 or so healthy bone marrow donors. Cohort members were all nominally healthy when sampled, although unrecorded immune exposures were likely present. The donor was CMV seronegative and was included in the group of under 450 seronegative cohort members. Every donor gave a peripheral blood sample, and the peripheral blood mononuclear cells from that sample were used for TCR beta sequencing. The Qiagen DNeasy Blood Extraction Kit was used to extract genomic DNA from the blood cell samples. What the research found in general, with its limitations: In a later analysis, HLA-associated TCR beta chains showed more clonal expansion and lower generation probabilities than non-associated chains that were equally common. When HLA alleles, especially DR and DQ, strongly co-occurred, attributing TCR associations to individual alleles was difficult. At a false discovery rate of 0.05, a later analysis linked some 18,000 TCR beta sequences to specific HLA alleles. Because some donors lacked HLA typing at each locus, the association tests relied only on the typed subset. In both the original and validation cohorts, the classifier was reported to diagnose cytomegalovirus status with high specificity and sensitivity. V-gene and J-gene trimming of TCR beta chains was associated with a missense DCLRE1C variant in a later genetic analysis, and the association was replicated in an independent cohort. The only immune exposure information available for the cohort was CMV serostatus. Only TCR beta chains were sequenced in this cohort, and the absence of alpha or paired-chain data limited detectable features. Three of the identified cytomegalovirus-associated TCR beta chains were confirmed in vitro to be specific for cytomegalovirus antigens. A later analysis reported that several top co-occurrence clusters appeared linked to parvovirus B19, influenza, CMV and Epstein-Barr virus. An earlier analysis of 587 of the donors showed that most TCR beta V segments appeared in productive rearrangements either about 87% or about 30% of the time, which broadly matched IMGT annotations. In the study, some 180 TCR beta chains were listed as associated with cytomegalovirus. It was suggested by the authors that the approach could potentially be generalized to other disease states and immunological phenotypes. The presence/absence analyses assumed that sequencing depth was roughly uniform across donors, and that assumption may not be true. Most CMV-associated TCR beta chains appeared to be HLA-restricted in a later analysis, and the HLA associations seemed to be driven largely by CMV exposure. Linkage disequilibrium might explain the correlated functional status among segregating V segments, but an unknown experimental factor could not be excluded. A later genetic analysis reported fewer N-insertions in productive TCRs among donors in an Asian-associated ancestry cluster than the roughly 700-donor mean. A further reported finding was that TCR beta sequences accurately predicted the HLA-A and HLA-B alleles for most subjects in the first cohort. Because counts were too low, more than 15 rarely observed V segments, including chromosome 9 orphons, were excluded from the earlier analysis of around 590 of the donors. A later analysis found that TCR association rates varied across HLA loci, with DRB1 alleles showing the most associated TCRs and HLA-C alleles the fewest. A group of highly shared sequence variants was considered likely to be a technical artifact of the sequencing pipeline. While some public TCRs were present in many individuals, most TCR sequences turned up only very rarely across donors.

Sequenced: PBMCs. The TCR was taken from a young man in good health and CMV-seronegative.

DNA sequence: TGCGCCAGCAGCTCCGGACAGACTCCTCGGGAGCAGTACTTC. Translated, it gives CASSSGQTPREQYF. The sequence links TRBV5-1 to TRBJ2-7; matching of 6 bases hints at TRBD1 as the D gene. V drops 3 bases and J drops 7 bases, leaving 17 bases in between. CDR1 and CDR2 were assigned from the germline V gene as SGHRS and YFSETQ. From the cysteine up to the phenylalanine, the CDR3 has a length of 14 residues. Only CDR3 DNA is held: 42 bases, read in frame from base 1.